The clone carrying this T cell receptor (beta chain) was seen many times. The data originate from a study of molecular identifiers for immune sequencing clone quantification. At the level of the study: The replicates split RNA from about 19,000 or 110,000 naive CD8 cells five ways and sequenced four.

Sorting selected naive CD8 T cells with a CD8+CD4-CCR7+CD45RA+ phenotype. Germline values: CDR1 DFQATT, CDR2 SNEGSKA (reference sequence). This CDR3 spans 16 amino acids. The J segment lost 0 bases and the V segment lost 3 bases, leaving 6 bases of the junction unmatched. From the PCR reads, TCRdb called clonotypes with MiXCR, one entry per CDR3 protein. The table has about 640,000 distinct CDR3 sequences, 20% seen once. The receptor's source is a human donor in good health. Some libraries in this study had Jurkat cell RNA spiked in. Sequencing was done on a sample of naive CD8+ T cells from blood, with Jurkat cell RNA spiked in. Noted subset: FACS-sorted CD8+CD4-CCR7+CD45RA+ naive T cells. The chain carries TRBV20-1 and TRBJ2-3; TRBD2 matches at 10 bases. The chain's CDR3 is CSASALAGVSTDTQYF. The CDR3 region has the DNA TGCAGTGCTAGTGCGCTAGCGGGGGTTAGCACAGATACGCAGTATTTT.